The T cell receptor beta chain described here comes from a study of T cells after yellow fever vaccination. This clonotype has at least ten counts. Its antigen remains unknown. Points from the study as a whole: The secondary response was weaker, and its peak arrived faster, on day 5 versus 15. Contamination of FACS-sorted repertoires by abundant clonotypes from the bulk population could occur. Some clonotypes, a small share, were shared between CD4 and CD8 compartments.

Conversion of TCR transcripts into cDNA relied on 5'RACE template switching, which added a universal primer site and UMIs. Each CDR3 protein gets one entry after TCRdb re-called the 5' RACE reads with MiXCR. The sample has some 300,000 distinct CDR3 sequences, around 10% seen once; the top ten hold around 3.1%. The sample was CD4+ T cells sorted from PBMCs, taken 5 days after the yellow fever booster vaccination. The sequence derives from a man aged 18 to 30 who received the YFV17D yellow fever vaccine.

The CDR3 protein is CASTDRAGNTIYF. The CDR3 DNA follows: TGCGCCAGCACTGACAGGGCTGGAAACACCATATATTTT. The chain combines TRBV10-2 with TRBJ1-3, with 7 positions matching TRBD1. From germline, CDR1 is WSHSY and CDR2 SAAADI. The CDR3 has 13 amino acids. With V trimmed by 7 bases and J by 2 bases, 2 bases remained unmatched.